The rows below give T cell receptor beta chains drawn from one sample of a study of OX40 agonist ivuxolimab in advanced cancers. The repertoire was sequenced with immunoSEQ multiplex PCR; TCRdb's copy has only in-frame clones and lacks some. Among approximately 38,000 clones listed, roughly 84% were seen once. The sequencing here drew on CD4+ or CD8+ T cells sorted from blood, taken in a trial of the OX40 agonist ivuxolimab. These receptors all come from an adult with an advanced solid tumor such as melanoma, head and neck, liver or kidney cancer. Both conserved end residues are part of each CDR3. Fields, in order: CDR3 protein, CDR3 DNA, J gene, D gene, CDR3 length, V gene, clone size. D genes are given only for firm matches. The size of a clone is reported for some rows only, either as once, few or many, or as a class for expanded clones.

CASSGGGRLTQETQYF | TGTGCCAGCAGCGGAGGGGGGCGGTTGACACAAGAGACCCAGTACTTC | TRBJ2-5 | . | 16 | TRBV9 | .
CASSPRQGPNTEAFF | TGTGCCAGCAGCCCGCGACAGGGGCCAAACACTGAAGCTTTCTTT | TRBJ1-1 | TRBD1 | 15 | TRBV7-9 | few
CARYQVALHF | TGTGCCAGATATCAAGTCGCCCTCCACTTT | TRBJ1-6 | . | 10 | TRBV6-5 | .
CASRVAGGGNEQFF | TGCGCCAGCCGGGTGGCGGGAGGGGGCAATGAGCAGTTCTTC | TRBJ2-1 | TRBD2 | 14 | TRBV5-1 | .
CASAAPGENVYEQYF | TGTGCCAGCGCCGCCCCGGGGGAGAATGTCTACGAGCAGTACTTC | TRBJ2-7 | . | 15 | TRBV6-1 | .
CASGFRLAGRAGGELFF | TGTGCCAGCGGGTTTCGACTAGCGGGGAGAGCGGGCGGGGAGCTGTTTTTT | TRBJ2-2 | TRBD2 | 17 | TRBV5-4 | few
CATGLGALTNEKLFF | TGTGCCACCGGTCTGGGGGCGCTGACTAATGAAAAACTGTTTTTT | TRBJ1-4 | . | 15 | TRBV15 | .
CASSGTRRDQETQYF | TGTGCCAGCAGCGGGACCCGACGGGACCAAGAGACCCAGTACTTC | TRBJ2-5 | . | 15 | TRBV9 | .
CASSLPVGSRDEQYF | TGTGCCAGTAGTCTCCCGGTAGGGTCCAGAGACGAGCAGTACTTC | TRBJ2-7 | . | 15 | TRBV19 | once
CASSLSGQGPYEQYF | TGTGCCAGCAGTTTATCGGGGCAGGGGCCCTACGAGCAGTACTTC | TRBJ2-7 | . | 15 | TRBV27 | .
CASSISQKILNTEAFF | TGTGCCAGCAGCATATCCCAGAAGATTTTGAACACTGAAGCTTTCTTT | TRBJ1-1 | . | 16 | TRBV7-4 | once
CASSLTGTEAFF | TGTGCCAGCAGCTTAACTGGCACTGAAGCTTTCTTT | TRBJ1-1 | . | 12 | TRBV11-3 | .
CASSDEELFF | TGCGCCAGCAGTGACGAGGAGCTGTTTTTT | TRBJ2-2 | . | 10 | TRBV10-2 | .
CASSTNDRERNQPQHF | TGTGCCAGCAGCACGAACGACAGGGAACGCAATCAGCCCCAGCATTTT | TRBJ1-5 | TRBD1 | 16 | TRBV7-8 | .
CASSTPDRATEAFF | TGTGCCAGTAGTACCCCCGACAGGGCCACTGAAGCTTTCTTT | TRBJ1-1 | TRBD1 | 14 | TRBV19 | .
CSVVRGGGELFF | TGCAGCGTTGTGCGGGGGGGCGGGGAGCTGTTTTTT | TRBJ2-2 | TRBD2 | 12 | TRBV29-1 | .
CASSTTQGDSFYNEQFF | TGTGCCAGTAGTACGACTCAGGGGGATTCTTTCTACAATGAGCAGTTCTTC | TRBJ2-1 | TRBD1 | 17 | TRBV19 | .
CATSWGQYNEQFF | TGTGCCACCTCCTGGGGTCAATACAATGAGCAGTTCTTC | TRBJ2-1 | . | 13 | TRBV27 | .
CASSQDWKGTGEKLFF | TGCGCCAGCAGCCAAGATTGGAAGGGGACAGGGGAAAAACTGTTTTTT | TRBJ1-4 | TRBD1 | 16 | TRBV4-3 | .
CSVAGDYYGYTF | TGCAGCGTCGCTGGGGACTACTATGGCTACACCTTC | TRBJ1-2 | . | 12 | TRBV29-1 | once
CASTPGTGGHYGYTF | TGTGCCAGCACACCCGGGACAGGGGGCCATTATGGCTACACCTTC | TRBJ1-2 | TRBD1 | 15 | TRBV11-2 | .
CASSLYLTSGSHNEQFF | TGTGCCAGCAGTTTATACCTGACTAGCGGGAGCCACAATGAGCAGTTCTTC | TRBJ2-1 | TRBD2 | 17 | TRBV28 | .
CASSPAGVGYEQYF | TGCGCCAGCAGTCCAGCGGGAGTGGGCTACGAGCAGTACTTC | TRBJ2-7 | TRBD2 | 14 | TRBV4-1 | .
CASSNSGEAYEQYF | TGTGCCAGCAGCAATTCCGGGGAGGCCTACGAGCAGTACTTC | TRBJ2-7 | . | 14 | TRBV21-1 | .
CASSDTAQFSYEQYF | TGTGCCAGCAGTGATACAGCCCAATTTTCCTACGAGCAGTACTTC | TRBJ2-7 | . | 15 | TRBV2 | many
CASSLSPLRQGSSPLHF | TGTGCCAGCAGTTTATCCCCCTTAAGACAGGGTTCTTCACCCCTCCACTTT | TRBJ1-6 | TRBD1 | 17 | TRBV28 | .
CASSLDFRYTEAFF | TGTGCCAGCAGCTTAGATTTCCGGTACACTGAAGCTTTCTTT | TRBJ1-1 | . | 14 | TRBV11-1 | once
CAWSTGQGSYEQYF | TGTGCCTGGAGTACGGGACAGGGCTCCTACGAGCAGTACTTC | TRBJ2-7 | TRBD1 | 14 | TRBV30 | once
CASTGGQAGQPQHF | TGTGCCAGCACCGGCGGACAGGCCGGGCAGCCCCAGCATTTT | TRBJ1-5 | TRBD1 | 14 | TRBV6-6 | few
CASTRDSGTDTQYF | TGTGCCAGCACAAGGGACAGTGGCACAGATACGCAGTATTTT | TRBJ2-3 | TRBD1 | 14 | TRBV5-4 | .
CASSLVLEGNTGELFF | TGTGCCAGCAGCTTAGTATTGGAGGGGAACACCGGGGAGCTGTTTTTT | TRBJ2-2 | . | 16 | TRBV13 | .
CASSLSPVSSYEQYF | TGTGCCAGCAGTTTATCCCCCGTCAGCTCCTACGAGCAGTACTTC | TRBJ2-7 | . | 15 | TRBV27 | .
CASSLDGSTDTQYF | TGTGCCAGCAGCCTGGACGGTAGCACAGATACGCAGTATTTT | TRBJ2-3 | . | 14 | TRBV9 | once
CASSPGVAGAYTDTQYF | TGTGCCAGCAGCCCGGGGGTAGCGGGGGCCTACACAGATACGCAGTATTTT | TRBJ2-3 | TRBD2 | 17 | TRBV7-6 | .
CASSQIGGDTEAFF | TGTGCCAGCAGCCAAATAGGGGGGGATACTGAAGCTTTCTTT | TRBJ1-1 | . | 14 | TRBV4-2 | .
CASSLSADTQYF | TGTGCCAGCAGCCTCTCGGCAGATACGCAGTATTTT | TRBJ2-3 | . | 12 | TRBV4-2 | .
CASSLDGAYEQFF | TGTGCCAGCAGCTTAGATGGGGCGTATGAGCAGTTCTTC | TRBJ2-1 | . | 13 | TRBV7-3 | .
CASSLIQGGNEQFF | TGTGCCAGCAGCTTAATACAGGGGGGCAATGAGCAGTTCTTC | TRBJ2-1 | TRBD1 | 14 | TRBV7-3 | .
CASSRIAGEVYEQYF | TGTGCCAGCTCACGAATAGCGGGAGAGGTCTACGAGCAGTACTTC | TRBJ2-7 | TRBD2 | 15 | TRBV18 | .